The rows below give T cell receptor beta chains drawn from one sample of a study of regulatory T cells in long-lasting Graves disease. TCRdb re-called the multiplex PCR reads with MiXCR, one entry per CDR3 protein. The table lists fewer than 550,000 distinct CDR3 sequences, about 22% of them singletons, with less than 9% in the top ten. The material sequenced was peripheral blood mononuclear cells (PBMCs), taken when the disease was refractory, from a patient treated with antithyroid drugs. Receptors originate from a female donor with Graves disease. The CDR3 runs from the conserved cysteine through the conserved F or W. The D gene is left open where the match is weak. The size entry is marked missing in some rows and otherwise reads once, few, many or a size class.

j_gene,v_gene,d_gene,abundance,CDR3aa,CDR3nt
TRBJ1-5,TRBV28,TRBD1,.,CASSLRPGGSNQPQHF,TGTGCCAGCAGTTTAAGGCCAGGGGGAAGCAATCAGCCCCAGCATTTT
TRBJ1-2,TRBV28,.,many,CASSRSGLYYGYTF,TGTGCCAGCAGCCGCTCCGGGTTATACTATGGCTACACCTTC
TRBJ1-1,TRBV2,TRBD1,.,CASGTGGLREAFF,TGTGCCAGCGGGACAGGGGGCCTAAGGGAAGCTTTCTTT
TRBJ2-7,TRBV29-1,TRBD1,.,CSVEGGQGALDEQYF,TGCAGCGTTGAAGGGGGGCAGGGGGCGTTGGACGAGCAGTACTTC
TRBJ2-6,TRBV30,.,.,CAWSVQGRANVLTF,TGTGCCTGGAGTGTTCAGGGGAGGGCCAACGTCCTGACTTTC
TRBJ1-1,TRBV27,.,many,CASSFRGVTEAFF,TGTGCCAGCAGTTTTAGAGGGGTCACTGAAGCTTTCTTT
TRBJ1-1,TRBV12-3/TRBV12-4,.,.,CASSLRGAGQSNTEAFF,TGTGCCAGCAGTTTAAGGGGGGCGGGACAATCGAACACTGAAGCTTTCTTT
TRBJ1-5,TRBV28,.,many,CASRGGALGVSQHF,TGTGCCAGCAGAGGGGGGGCCCTAGGGGTCTCTCAGCATTTT
TRBJ2-7,TRBV6-5,.,.,CASSYVADEQYF,TGTGCCAGCAGTTACGTTGCCGACGAGCAGTACTTC
TRBJ2-5,TRBV5-6,.,many,CASSLYPQETQYF,TGTGCCAGCAGCTTGTATCCCCAAGAGACCCAGTACTTC
TRBJ2-5,TRBV7-2,TRBD2,many,CASSPLAGEQETQYF,TGCGCCAGCAGCCCTCTAGCGGGAGAACAAGAGACCCAGTACTTC
TRBJ1-2,TRBV28,TRBD1,many,CASSPQGAGGYTF,TGTGCCAGCAGTCCACAGGGGGCCGGGGGCTACACCTTC
TRBJ2-4,TRBV12-3/TRBV12-4,.,.,CASSGEDWVKNIQYF,TGTGCCAGCAGTGGGGAGGATTGGGTCAAAAACATTCAGTACTTC
TRBJ2-2,TRBV24-1,.,.,CATSAPWGSGELFF,TGTGCCACCAGTGCCCCTTGGGGGTCCGGGGAGCTGTTTTTT
TRBJ2-7,TRBV7-2,.,.,CASSPVTGSYEQYF,TGTGCCAGCAGCCCGGTGACAGGCTCCTACGAGCAGTACTTC
TRBJ1-2,TRBV10-3,TRBD1,many,CAISEGDRAHGYTF,TGTGCCATCAGTGAGGGGGACAGGGCCCATGGCTACACCTTC
TRBJ2-1,TRBV28,TRBD2,.,CASSFPAGGLSSYNEQFF,TGTGCCAGCAGTTTTCCCGCGGGAGGCTTGAGCTCCTACAATGAGCAGTTCTTC
TRBJ1-5,TRBV2,.,many,CASNLGGGYQPQHF,TGTGCCAGCAACCTGGGAGGGGGGTATCAGCCCCAGCATTTT
TRBJ1-2,TRBV29-1,.,many,CSVEHMEITF,TGCAGCGTTGAACACATGGAAATCACCTTC
TRBJ2-5,TRBV6-4,.,few,CASKEETQYF,TGTGCCAGCAAGGAGGAGACCCAGTACTTC
TRBJ1-5,TRBV20-1,.,.,CSASLRSPDQPQHF,TGCAGTGCTAGTCTAAGATCCCCAGACCAGCCCCAGCATTTT
TRBJ2-2,TRBV28,.,.,CASSLKMDGELFF,TGTGCCAGCAGTCTCAAGATGGACGGGGAGCTGTTTTTT
TRBJ1-5,TRBV20-1,TRBD1,few,CSATTGDGNQPQHF,TGCAGTGCTACGACAGGGGATGGCAATCAGCCCCAGCATTTT
TRBJ1-1,TRBV20-1,.,few,CSARAEGENTEAFF,TGCAGTGCTAGGGCCGAGGGGGAGAACACTGAAGCTTTCTTT
TRBJ1-2,TRBV11-2,.,.,CASSFPGVASGYTF,TGTGCCAGCAGCTTCCCCGGGGTAGCCTCGGGCTACACCTTC
TRBJ2-7,TRBV19,.,.,CASSGGGPSDF,TGTGCCAGTAGTGGGGGTGGCCCCTCGGACTTC
TRBJ1-6,TRBV10-3,.,few,CAISESWYNSPLHF,TGTGCCATCAGTGAGTCTTGGTATAATTCACCCCTCCACTTT